These 9 T cell receptor beta chains originate from one sample sequenced in a study of molecular identifiers for immune sequencing clone quantification. TCRdb reprocessed the PCR reads with MiXCR, giving one entry per CDR3 protein. The repertoire holds some 580,000 distinct CDR3 sequences, with about 25% as singletons. What was sequenced was naive CD8+ T cells from blood, with Jurkat cell RNA spiked in. Subset of the sample: FACS-sorted CD8+CD4-CCR7+CD45RA+ naive T cells. These TCRs come from a human donor in good health. Some libraries in this study had Jurkat cell RNA spiked in.

This clonotype was observed at least ten times. The chain recombines TRBV7-9 with TRBJ2-3; D is perhaps TRBD1 (5 bases). Trimming left V 0 bases short and J 2 bases short, with 12 bases between. Germline V CDR1 and CDR2: SEHNR, FQNEAQ (reference sequence). The CDR3 has 16 amino acids. The CDR3 loop is CASSLAVGGHTDTQYF. The CDR3 DNA reads TGTGCCAGCAGCTTAGCGGTGGGCGGACACACAGATACGCAGTATTTT.

This clonotype was detected many times. The V gene is TRBV28, the J gene TRBJ2-1; 10 positions agree with TRBD2. The CDR3 length is 13 residues. Germline CDR1 reads MDHEN; CDR2 reads SYDVKM. After removal of 2 bases from V and 15 bases from J, the junction contained 7 bases not matched to a gene. The CDR3 DNA reads TGTGCCAGCAGTTTACTCCAGCGGGAGGGCCTGTTCTTC. Residues: CASSLLQREGLFF.

Worth noting for this clonotype: This clone may be a read error of a much larger clone one base away. The chain is built from TRBV3-1 and TRBJ1-6; no clear D gene. Germline V lookup: CDR1 LGHDT, CDR2 YNNKEL (reference sequence). The CDR3 sequence is 14 residues long. With 8 bases removed from V and 9 bases from J, the gap between germline ends came to 17 bases. This chain's CDR3 is CASCEPTRSSPLHF. In nucleotides, the CDR3 is TGTGCCAGCTGCGAGCCTACAAGGAGTTCACCCCTCCACTTT.

This clonotype was observed a handful of times. The chain's CDR3 is CASSKGLAGSDEQFF. The CDR3 coding sequence is TGTGCCAGCAGTAAAGGACTAGCGGGATCGGATGAGCAGTTCTTC. The gene calls are TRBV28 and TRBJ2-1; the match to TRBD2 covers 12 bases. In germline, CDR1 is MDHEN, CDR2 SYDVKM. CDR3 size: 15 residues. J was trimmed by 8 bases and V by 5 bases; bases with no gene match: 7. Combining the CDR3 with reference TRBV28 and TRBJ2-1 gives the whole variable domain DVKVTQSSRYLVKRTGEKVFLECVQDMDHENMFWYRQDPGLGLRLIYFSYDVKMKEKGDIPEGYSVSREKKERFSLILESASTNQTSMYLCASSKGLAGSDEQFFGPGTRLTVL.

This clonotype has a handful of counts. At one boundary the junction diverges from the germline segment, which might be a read error. The chain uses TRBV7-3 and TRBJ2-3; TRBD1 might be the D (6 bases). Germline assignment: CDR1 SGHTA and CDR2 FQGTGA. This CDR3 has 15 amino acids. The CDR3 here is CAGSLAGAGTDTQYF. For the CDR3, the DNA is TGTGCCGGCAGCTTAGCAGGGGCCGGCACAGATACGCAGTATTTT.

With regard to this clonotype: One junction end does not reproduce the germline sequence, and a read error may be involved. This rearrangement joins TRBV4-3 to TRBJ2-5; the match to TRBD2 covers 10 bases. CDR3 length: 16 residues. CDR1 is LGHNA and CDR2 is YSLEER in the germline V gene. Written as DNA, the CDR3 is TGCGCCGGCAGCCAAGATTTAGCGGGGGGTCTTGCCACCCAGTACTTC. Encoded protein: CAGSQDLAGGLATQYF.

The chain recombines TRBV6-2 or TRBV6-3 with TRBJ1-2; D is unresolved. Trimming took 9 bases from V and 4 from J, leaving 15 bases between them. This CDR3 spans 13 amino acids. Germline V gives CDR1 MNHEY, CDR2 SVGEGT. The chain's CDR3 is CASTTVAPYGYTF. DNA for the CDR3: TGTGCCAGTACGACCGTGGCACCCTATGGCTACACCTTC.

The chain links TRBV11-2 to TRBJ1-4, with a possible D match to TRBD1 (5 bases). The V gene lost 5 bases and the J gene lost 0 bases, with 10 bases spanning the gap. CDR3 size: 15 residues. Looked up from germline, CDR1 is SGHAT and CDR2 is FQNNGV. The DNA of the CDR3 is TGTGCCAGCAGCCCCGCGGGGCCAACTAATGAAAAACTGTTTTTT. Amino acid sequence: CASSPAGPTNEKLFF.

In its sample, this clonotype was seen a few times. The chain combines TRBV19 with TRBJ1-5; the D gene is possibly TRBD1 (5 bases). The CDR3 totals 14 residues. Per the germline V gene, CDR1 is LNHDA and CDR2 is SQIVND (reference sequence). Trimming shortened V by 3 bases and J by 7 bases, and 13 bases separated the two germline ends. Written as DNA, the CDR3 is TGTGCCAGTAGTATTATTATGTCAGGGCAGCCCCAGCATTTT. Translated: CASSIIMSGQPQHF.